This T cell receptor beta chain was sequenced in a study of beta chain features in type 1 diabetes. Study in general: Patients and healthy donors were similar in age, gender and cell yields.

Via the markers CD45RO/CCR7/CD25/CD127/CD95/CD27, stem cell-like memory, regulatory, central memory and naive CD4+ cells were sorted. Study-wide points: These data did not resolve whether HLA type affects TCRB rearrangement.

This clone was observed a few times. No antigen is known for it. Expressed TCRB transcripts were sequenced after all isolated RNA was converted to cDNA. Assay used: immunoSEQ multiplex PCR; TCRdb lists only in-frame clones, some missing. This sample has 300,000 to 350,000 clones, with 15% to 20% found just once. Material for sequencing was naive CD4+ T cells from blood. This receptor was identified in a woman aged 18 to 35 in good health.

Written as DNA, the CDR3 is TGCGCCAGCAGCCCGACAGCTATGAACACTGAAGCTTTCTTT. It yields the protein CASSPTAMNTEAFF. The chain recombines TRBV5-1 with TRBJ1-1, with TRBD1 as a possible D gene (5 bases). The germline V gene has CDR1 SGHRS and CDR2 YFSETQ. The V gene lost 4 bases and the J gene lost 0 bases, with 10 bases spanning the gap. The CDR3 sequence is 14 residues long.